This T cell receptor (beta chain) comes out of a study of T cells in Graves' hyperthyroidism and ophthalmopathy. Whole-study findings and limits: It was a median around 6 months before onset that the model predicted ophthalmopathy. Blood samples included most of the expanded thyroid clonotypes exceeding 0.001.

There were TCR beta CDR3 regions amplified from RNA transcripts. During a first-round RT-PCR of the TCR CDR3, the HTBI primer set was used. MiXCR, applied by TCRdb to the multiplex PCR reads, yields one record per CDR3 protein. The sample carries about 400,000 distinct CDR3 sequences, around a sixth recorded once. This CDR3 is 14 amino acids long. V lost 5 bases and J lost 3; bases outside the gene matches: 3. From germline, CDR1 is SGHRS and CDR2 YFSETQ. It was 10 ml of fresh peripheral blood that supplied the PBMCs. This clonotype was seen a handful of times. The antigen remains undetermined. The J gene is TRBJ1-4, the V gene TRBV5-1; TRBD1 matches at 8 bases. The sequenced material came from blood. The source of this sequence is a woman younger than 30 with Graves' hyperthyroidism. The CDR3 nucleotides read TGCGCCAGCAGTTCCAGGGGGCCTAATGAAAAACTGTTTTTT. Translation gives CASSSRGPNEKLFF.